The following is a T cell receptor beta chain sequence with its context. The antigen is undetermined. The table came from immunoSEQ multiplex PCR; TCRdb's copy has only in-frame clones and leaves some out. The sample has 120,000 or so clones; around 82% are singletons. Documented time point: blood 2 weeks post-SBRT. Specified treatment: 15 Gy SBRT to primary tumor, nephrectomy 4 weeks later. This sample was taken from a study of radiation and T cells in renal cell carcinoma. General study results and limits: Top tumor clonotypes rose in blood 2 weeks post-radiation, then contracted.

The TCR was taken from a man aged 45-60 years with renal cell carcinoma. Sequences were derived from blood, sampled from a patient whose treatment included radiotherapy and nephrectomy.

CDR3 in amino acids: CASSFQGGEQYF. The CDR3 DNA follows: TGTGCCAGCAGCTTTCAGGGTGGCGAGCAGTACTTC. This sequence joins TRBV7-2 and TRBJ2-7; perhaps TRBD1 as D (5 bases). Looked up from germline, CDR1 is SGHTA and CDR2 is FQGNSA. The CDR3 loop spans 12 amino acids. Trimming removed 3 bases at V and 6 bases at J, with 9 bases between.